These 12 T cell receptor beta chains were all obtained from the same sample, sequenced in a study of beta chain features in type 1 diabetes. Every isolated RNA sample was fully reverse transcribed, so sequencing captured expressed TCRB transcripts. Only in-frame clones appear in the TCRdb table, and some are missing; sequencing was by immunoSEQ multiplex PCR. The sample holds about 150,000 clones, around 10% seen once. The sample was central memory CD4+ T cells from blood. These receptors came from a man younger than 35 in good health.

The CDR3 loop is CASSQGSGGRSYNEQFF. The CDR3 DNA sequence: TGCGCCAGCAGCCAAGGTAGCGGGGGGCGCTCCTACAATGAGCAGTTCTTC. V is TRBV4-1 and J is TRBJ2-1, with 10 bases matching TRBD2. The CDR3 is made up of 17 amino acids. CDR1 and CDR2 from the germline V gene are MGHRA and YSYEKL. V shed 1 base and J 0 bases; nucleotides not matched to a gene: 3.

This clone was counted only a few times. This chain links TRBV15 with TRBJ2-3; TRBD1 matches at 8 bases. Germline CDR1 reads LNHNV; CDR2 reads YYDKDF (reference sequence). The CDR3 is 16 residues long. The junction had 6 bases not matched to a gene; V was cut back by 0 bases and J by 4 bases. The CDR3 loop reads CATSRDGAGGADTQYF. The CDR3 DNA follows: TGTGCCACCAGCAGAGACGGCGCAGGGGGCGCAGATACGCAGTATTTT.

This clone has a handful of counts. V gene TRBV5-6 combines with J gene TRBJ1-4; D is unresolved. The CDR3 runs to 14 residues. V lost 6 bases and J 7 bases, leaving 16 bases between the germline ends. The germline gives CDR1 SGHDT, CDR2 YYEEEE. CDR3 sequence (DNA): TGTGCCAGCACCATGATTCACTGGGGTGAAAAACTGTTTTTT. Translating it yields CASTMIHWGEKLFF.

The V and J genes are TRBV29-1 and TRBJ2-1, with 7 bases fitting TRBD1. The trim removed 4 bases at V and 3 bases at J, leaving 9 bases unmatched. The CDR3 covers 15 residues. Germline-derived CDR1 and CDR2 are SQVTM and ANQGSEA. The CDR3 protein is CSVAYGTARYNEQFF. CDR3 sequence (DNA): TGCAGCGTTGCCTATGGGACAGCTCGCTACAATGAGCAGTTCTTC.

The V call is TRBV29-1, the J call TRBJ1-5, with no clear D. In germline, CDR1 is SQVTM, CDR2 ANQGSEA. The V end lost 4 bases, the J end lost 0 bases, and 7 bases lay between the germline ends. The CDR3 has 13 amino acids. The chain's CDR3 is CSVVENSNQPQHF. The CDR3 nucleotides are TGCAGCGTTGTGGAGAATAGCAATCAGCCCCAGCATTTT.

The J gene is TRBJ2-6, the V gene TRBV27; a weak D match, TRBD2 (7 bases). Germline V lookup: CDR1 MNHEY, CDR2 SMNVEV (reference sequence). The CDR3 totals 19 residues. Trimming cost V 4 bases and J 0 bases, with 19 bases left between them. Here the CDR3 DNA reads TGTGCCAGCAGTTGGCGAGGCTTGGGGGGGCTCTCTGGGGCCAACGTCCTGACTTTC. Its translation is CASSWRGLGGLSGANVLTF.

This chain links TRBV2 with TRBJ1-2; D gene ambiguous. The CDR3 spans 12 residues. Trimming cost V 1 base and J 7 bases, with 7 bases left between them. Germline V gene sequence: CDR1 SNHLY, CDR2 FYNNEI. CDR3 protein: CASSEDRGGYTF. The CDR3 DNA sequence: TGTGCCAGCAGTGAAGACCGCGGTGGCTACACCTTC.

The chain uses TRBV27 and TRBJ2-4; possible D gene TRBD2, 5 bases. Germline assignment: CDR1 MNHEY and CDR2 SMNVEV (reference sequence). V lost 1 base, J lost 0 bases, and 19 bases lay in between. The CDR3 contains 19 residues. The chain's CDR3 is CASSLLGSGQVEAKNIQYF. The CDR3, as DNA: TGTGCCAGCAGTTTATTGGGGAGTGGGCAGGTCGAAGCCAAAAACATTCAGTACTTC.

This chain links TRBV27 with TRBJ2-5; 7 nucleotides align to TRBD2. This CDR3 spans 15 amino acids. J was trimmed by 4 bases and V by 6 bases; bases with no gene match: 11. Per the germline V gene, CDR1 is MNHEY and CDR2 is SMNVEV (reference sequence). In DNA, the CDR3 is TGTGCCAGCAGCTCACGGGGGGATGGAAGAGAGACCCAGTACTTC. This codes for CASSSRGDGRETQYF.

V gene TRBV29-1 combines with J gene TRBJ1-2; maybe TRBD1 (6 bases). Trimming shortened V by 7 bases and J by 3 bases, and 18 bases separated the two germline ends. Germline V gene sequence: CDR1 SQVTM, CDR2 ANQGSEA. The CDR3 length is 14 residues. DNA for the CDR3: TGCAGCGCCCCGAGGGGGAAGAACGACTATGGCTACACCTTC. It is translated as CSAPRGKNDYGYTF.

This clone was counted only a few times. The rearrangement uses TRBV27 and TRBJ2-7; D is possibly TRBD1 (6 bases). The germline gives CDR1 MNHEY, CDR2 SMNVEV (reference sequence). CDR3 length: 15 residues. V was cut by 5 bases and J by 2 bases, with 16 bases left in between. The CDR3 here is CASSPSRKGAYEQYF. The DNA for the CDR3 is TGTGCCAGCAGTCCGAGCAGGAAGGGGGCCTACGAGCAGTACTTC.

This clone turned up a few times. The chain is built from TRBV4-3 and TRBJ2-1; D is perhaps TRBD1 (6 bases). V shed 0 bases and J shed 12 bases, with 21 bases lying between them. Germline CDR1 is LGHNA and CDR2 is YSLEER. This CDR3 is built from 16 residues. DNA for the CDR3: TGCGCCAGCAGCCAAGATTTGGGTACGTCTGGCAGGGGGCAGTTCTTC. As protein: CASSQDLGTSGRGQFF.